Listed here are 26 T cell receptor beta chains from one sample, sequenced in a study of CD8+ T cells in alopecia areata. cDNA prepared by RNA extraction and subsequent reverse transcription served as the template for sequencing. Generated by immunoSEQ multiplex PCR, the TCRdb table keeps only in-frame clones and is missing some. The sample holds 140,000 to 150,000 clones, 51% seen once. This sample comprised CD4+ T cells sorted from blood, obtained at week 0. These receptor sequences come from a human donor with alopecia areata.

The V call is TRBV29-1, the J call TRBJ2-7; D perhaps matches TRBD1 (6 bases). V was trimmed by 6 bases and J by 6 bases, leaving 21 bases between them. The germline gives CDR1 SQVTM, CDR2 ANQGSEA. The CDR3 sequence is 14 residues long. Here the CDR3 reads CSVSYGTGTGEQYF. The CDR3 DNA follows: TGCAGCGTCAGTTACGGCACAGGGACCGGCGAGCAGTACTTC.

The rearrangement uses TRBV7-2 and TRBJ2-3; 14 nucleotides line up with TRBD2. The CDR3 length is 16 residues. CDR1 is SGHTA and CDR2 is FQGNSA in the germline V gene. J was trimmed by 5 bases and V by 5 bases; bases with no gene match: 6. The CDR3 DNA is TGTGCCAGCAGCCGCGCTGGGACTAGCGGGAGAGATACGCAGTATTTT. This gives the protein CASSRAGTSGRDTQYF.

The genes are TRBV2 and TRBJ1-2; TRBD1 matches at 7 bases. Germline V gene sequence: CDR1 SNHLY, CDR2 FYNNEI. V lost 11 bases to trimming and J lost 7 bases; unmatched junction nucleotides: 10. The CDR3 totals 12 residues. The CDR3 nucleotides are TGTGCCTCTTCCCAGGGGGGCGCTGGCTACACCTTC. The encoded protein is CASSQGGAGYTF.

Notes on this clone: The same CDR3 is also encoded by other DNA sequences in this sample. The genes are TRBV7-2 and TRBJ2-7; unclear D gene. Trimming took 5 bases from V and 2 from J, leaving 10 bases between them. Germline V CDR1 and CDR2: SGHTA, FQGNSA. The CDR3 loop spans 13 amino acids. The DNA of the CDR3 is TGTGCCAGCAGCCTGGAGCGCGCCTACGAGCAGTACTTC. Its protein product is CASSLERAYEQYF.

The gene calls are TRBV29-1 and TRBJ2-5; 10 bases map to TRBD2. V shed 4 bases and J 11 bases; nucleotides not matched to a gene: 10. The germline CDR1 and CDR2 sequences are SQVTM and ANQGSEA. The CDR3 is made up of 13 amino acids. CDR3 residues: CSVASRLAGEQYF. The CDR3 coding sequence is TGCAGCGTTGCAAGTAGACTAGCGGGTGAGCAGTACTTC.

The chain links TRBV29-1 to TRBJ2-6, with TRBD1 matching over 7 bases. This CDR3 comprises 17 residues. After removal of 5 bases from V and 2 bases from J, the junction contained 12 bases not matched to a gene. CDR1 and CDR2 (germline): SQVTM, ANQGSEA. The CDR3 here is CSVPETGFLAGANVLTF. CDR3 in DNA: TGCAGCGTTCCCGAGACAGGGTTTCTCGCTGGGGCCAACGTCCTGACTTTC. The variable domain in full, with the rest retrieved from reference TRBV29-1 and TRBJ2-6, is SAVISQKPSRDICQRGTSLTIQCQVDSQVTMMFWYRQQPGQSLTLIATANQGSEATYESGFVIDKFPISRPNLTFSTLTVSNMSPEDSSIYLCSVPETGFLAGANVLTFGAGSRLTVL.

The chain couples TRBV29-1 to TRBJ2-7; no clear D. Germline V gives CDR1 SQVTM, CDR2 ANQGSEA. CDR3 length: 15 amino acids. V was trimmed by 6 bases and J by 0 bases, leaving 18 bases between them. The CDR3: CSVVLGNGPSYEQYF. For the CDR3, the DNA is TGCAGCGTGGTATTGGGTAACGGACCCTCCTACGAGCAGTACTTC.

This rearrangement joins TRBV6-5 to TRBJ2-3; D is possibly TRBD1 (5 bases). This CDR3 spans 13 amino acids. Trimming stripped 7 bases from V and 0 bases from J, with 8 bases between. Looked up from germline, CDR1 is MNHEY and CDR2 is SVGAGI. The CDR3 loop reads CASTRASTDTQYF. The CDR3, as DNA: TGTGCCAGCACCAGGGCGAGCACAGATACGCAGTATTTT.

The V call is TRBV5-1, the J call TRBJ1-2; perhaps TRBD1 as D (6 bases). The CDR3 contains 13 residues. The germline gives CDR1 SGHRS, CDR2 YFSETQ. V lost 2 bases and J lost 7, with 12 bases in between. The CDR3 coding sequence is TGCGCCAGCAGCTTCACAGGGTCGTCTGGCTACACCTTC. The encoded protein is CASSFTGSSGYTF.

The CDR3 DNA follows: TGTGCCTGGAGGGTCCAGGGGGGGAGGGAGACCCAGTACTTC. Its translation is CAWRVQGGRETQYF. V and J are TRBV30 and TRBJ2-5; D may be TRBD1 or TRBD2 (7 bases each). Trimming took off 3 bases at V and 5 bases at J, with 16 bases between the two ends. This CDR3 spans 14 amino acids. CDR1 and CDR2 from the germline V gene are GTSNPN and SVGIG (reference sequence).

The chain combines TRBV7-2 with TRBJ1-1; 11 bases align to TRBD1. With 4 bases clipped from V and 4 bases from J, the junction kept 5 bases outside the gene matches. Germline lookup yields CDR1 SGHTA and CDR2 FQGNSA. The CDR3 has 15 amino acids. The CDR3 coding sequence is TGTGCCAGCAGCTCGGGACAGGGGGACGTCACTGAAGCTTTCTTT. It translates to CASSSGQGDVTEAFF. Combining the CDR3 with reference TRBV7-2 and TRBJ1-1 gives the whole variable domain GAGVSQSPSNKVTEKGKDVELRCDPISGHTALYWYRQSLGQGLEFLIYFQGNSAPDKSGLPSDRFSAERTGGSVSTLTIQRTQQEDSAVYLCASSSGQGDVTEAFFGQGTRLTVV.

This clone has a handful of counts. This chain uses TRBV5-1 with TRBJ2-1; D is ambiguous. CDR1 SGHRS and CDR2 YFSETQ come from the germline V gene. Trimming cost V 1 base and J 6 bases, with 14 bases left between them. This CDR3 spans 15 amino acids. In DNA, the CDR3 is TGCGCCAGCAGCTTGCCTACAGACTTGGGCAATGAGCAGTTCTTC. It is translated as CASSLPTDLGNEQFF.

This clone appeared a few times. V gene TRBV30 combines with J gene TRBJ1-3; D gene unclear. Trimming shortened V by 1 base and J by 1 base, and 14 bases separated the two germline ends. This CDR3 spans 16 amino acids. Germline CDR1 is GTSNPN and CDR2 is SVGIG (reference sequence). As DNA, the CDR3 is TGTGCCTGGAGTGGAAGCGCCGGGAGATCTGGAAACACCATATATTTT. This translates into CAWSGSAGRSGNTIYF.

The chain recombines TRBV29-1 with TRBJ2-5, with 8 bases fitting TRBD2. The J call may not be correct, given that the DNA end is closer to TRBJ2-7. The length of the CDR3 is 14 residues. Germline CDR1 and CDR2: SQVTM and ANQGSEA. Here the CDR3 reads CSVGASGFSYEQYF. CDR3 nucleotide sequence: TGCAGCGTTGGGGCTAGCGGGTTCTCCTACGAGCAGTACTTC.

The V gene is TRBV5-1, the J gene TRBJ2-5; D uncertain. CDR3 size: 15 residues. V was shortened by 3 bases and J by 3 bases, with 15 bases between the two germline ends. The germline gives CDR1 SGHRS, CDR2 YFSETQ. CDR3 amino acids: CASSSVPSRKETQYF. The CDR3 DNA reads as TGCGCCAGCAGCTCCGTCCCTAGTCGGAAAGAGACCCAGTACTTC.

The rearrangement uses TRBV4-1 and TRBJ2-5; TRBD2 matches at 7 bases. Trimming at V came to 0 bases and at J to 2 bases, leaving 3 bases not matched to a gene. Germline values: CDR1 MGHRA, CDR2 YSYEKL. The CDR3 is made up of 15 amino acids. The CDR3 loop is CASSQENGGQETQYF. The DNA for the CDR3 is TGCGCCAGCAGCCAAGAGAACGGGGGGCAAGAGACCCAGTACTTC.

In DNA form, the CDR3 reads TGTGCCAGTAGTAAATCACTAGCGGGAGGTTGGCGCGGAGAGACCCAGTACTTC. Protein sequence: CASSKSLAGGWRGETQYF. V gene TRBV19 combines with J gene TRBJ2-5, with 12 bases lining up with TRBD2. J was trimmed by 4 bases and V by 4 bases; bases with no gene match: 13. The CDR3 runs 18 residues. The germline V gene encodes CDR1 LNHDA and CDR2 SQIVND (reference sequence). Based on the CDR3 plus reference TRBV19 and TRBJ2-5, the full variable domain is DGGITQSPKYLFRKEGQNVTLSCEQNLNHDAMYWYRQDPGQGLRLIYYSQIVNDFQKGDIAEGYSVSREKKESFPLTVTSAQKNPTAFYLCASSKSLAGGWRGETQYFGPGTRLLVL.

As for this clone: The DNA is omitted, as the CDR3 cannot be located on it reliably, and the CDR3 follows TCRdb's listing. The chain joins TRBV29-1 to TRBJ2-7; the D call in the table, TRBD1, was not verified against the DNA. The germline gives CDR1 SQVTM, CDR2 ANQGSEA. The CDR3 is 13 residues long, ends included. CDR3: CSVVGQGAYGEYF.

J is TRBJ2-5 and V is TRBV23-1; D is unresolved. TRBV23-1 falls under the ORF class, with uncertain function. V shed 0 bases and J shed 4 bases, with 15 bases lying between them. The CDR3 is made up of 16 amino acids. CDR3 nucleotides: TGCGCCAGCAGTCAATCGGCAAGGGTAGGGCGAGAGACCCAGTACTTC. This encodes CASSQSARVGRETQYF.

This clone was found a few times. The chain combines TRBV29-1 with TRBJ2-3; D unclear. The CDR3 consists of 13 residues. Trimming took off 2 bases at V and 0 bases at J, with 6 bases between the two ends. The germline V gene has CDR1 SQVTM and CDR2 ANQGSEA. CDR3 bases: TGCAGCGTTGAAATCCCTAGCACAGATACGCAGTATTTT. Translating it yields CSVEIPSTDTQYF.

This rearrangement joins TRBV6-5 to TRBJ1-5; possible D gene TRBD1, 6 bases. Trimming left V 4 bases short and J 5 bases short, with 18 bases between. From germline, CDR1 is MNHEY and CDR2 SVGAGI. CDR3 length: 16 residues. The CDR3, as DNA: TGTGCCAGCAGTTGGCCTTGGACAGATTCGGATCAGCCCCAGCATTTT. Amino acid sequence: CASSWPWTDSDQPQHF.

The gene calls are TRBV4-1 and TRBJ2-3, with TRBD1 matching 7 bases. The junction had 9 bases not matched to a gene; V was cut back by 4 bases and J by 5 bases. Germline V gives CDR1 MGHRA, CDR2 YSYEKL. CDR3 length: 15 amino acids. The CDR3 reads CASSLHRGVEDTQYF. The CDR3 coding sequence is TGCGCCAGCAGCCTTCACAGGGGTGTGGAAGATACGCAGTATTTT.

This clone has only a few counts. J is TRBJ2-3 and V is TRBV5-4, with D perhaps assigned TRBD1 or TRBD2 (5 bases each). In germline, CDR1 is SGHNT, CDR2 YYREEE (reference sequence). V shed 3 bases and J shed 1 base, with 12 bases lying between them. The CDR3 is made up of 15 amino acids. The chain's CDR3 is CASSSLVGGTDTQYF. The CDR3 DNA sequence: TGTGCCAGCAGCTCACTAGTGGGGGGCACAGATACGCAGTATTTT.

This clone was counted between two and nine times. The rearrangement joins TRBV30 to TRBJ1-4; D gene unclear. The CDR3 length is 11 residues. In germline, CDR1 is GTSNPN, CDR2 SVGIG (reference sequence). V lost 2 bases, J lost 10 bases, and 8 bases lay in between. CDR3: CAWSSPGKLFF. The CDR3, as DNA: TGTGCCTGGAGTTCTCCGGGAAAACTGTTTTTT.

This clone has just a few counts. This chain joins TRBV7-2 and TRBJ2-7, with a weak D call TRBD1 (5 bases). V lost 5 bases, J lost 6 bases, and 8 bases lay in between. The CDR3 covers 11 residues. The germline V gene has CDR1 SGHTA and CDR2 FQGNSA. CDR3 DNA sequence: TGTGCCAGCAGCGATAGGGGCGAGCAGTACTTC. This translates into CASSDRGEQYF.

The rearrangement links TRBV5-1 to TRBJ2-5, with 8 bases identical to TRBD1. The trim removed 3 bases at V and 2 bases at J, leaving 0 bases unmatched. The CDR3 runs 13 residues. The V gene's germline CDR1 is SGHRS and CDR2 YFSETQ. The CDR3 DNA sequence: TGCGCCAGCAGCTACAGGGGGCAAGAGACCCAGTACTTC. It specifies CASSYRGQETQYF.